This note documents a single T cell receptor beta chain sequence. Its cognate antigen is unknown. These data originate in a study of T cell responses to AZD1222 COVID-19 vaccine. Overall study results and limits: At baseline, just 6 or 7 AZD1222 recipients tested seropositive. At 160-218 and 743-854, vaccine-associated CD4 TCRs were dominant, and they spanned spike. Samples come after the peak T cell response, not at day 14. Among spike-specific TCRs, nearly half reportedly target unmutated variant regions.

Using immunoSEQ multiplex PCR, the repertoire was profiled, and TCRdb retains in-frame clones only, with some absent. Of around 140,000 clones in the sample, 91% were seen once. The receptor was derived from an adult who received the AZD1222 COVID-19 vaccine. Sample: peripheral blood, taken 28 days after the second AZD1222 dose.

DNA for the CDR3: TGTGCCAGCTCGCTAGCGGGACCCCCGAACACCGGGGAGCTGTTTTTT. Translated, it gives CASSLAGPPNTGELFF. The chain links TRBV28 to TRBJ2-2, with 9 bases aligning to TRBD2. The CDR3 is made up of 16 amino acids. The V and J ends lost 8 bases and 0 bases, in that order; junction bases with no gene match: 7. Germline V gene lookup returns CDR1 MDHEN and CDR2 SYDVKM.